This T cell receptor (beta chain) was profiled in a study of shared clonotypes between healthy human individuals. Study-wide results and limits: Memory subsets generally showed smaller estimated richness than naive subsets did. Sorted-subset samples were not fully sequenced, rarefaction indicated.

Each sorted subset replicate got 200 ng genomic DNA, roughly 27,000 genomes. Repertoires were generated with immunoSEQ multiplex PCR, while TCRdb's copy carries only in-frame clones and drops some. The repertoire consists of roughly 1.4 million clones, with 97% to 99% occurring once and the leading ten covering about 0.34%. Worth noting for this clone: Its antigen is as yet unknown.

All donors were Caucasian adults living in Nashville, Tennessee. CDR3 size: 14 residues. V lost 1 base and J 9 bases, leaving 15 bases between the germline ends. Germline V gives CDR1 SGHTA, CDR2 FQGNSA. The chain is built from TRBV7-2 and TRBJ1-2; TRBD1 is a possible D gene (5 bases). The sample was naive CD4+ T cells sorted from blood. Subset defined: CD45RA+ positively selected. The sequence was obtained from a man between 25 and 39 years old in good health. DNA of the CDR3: TGTGCCAGCAGCTTAGGTCCGGGGGGTAACAGCTACACCTTC. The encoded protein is CASSLGPGGNSYTF.